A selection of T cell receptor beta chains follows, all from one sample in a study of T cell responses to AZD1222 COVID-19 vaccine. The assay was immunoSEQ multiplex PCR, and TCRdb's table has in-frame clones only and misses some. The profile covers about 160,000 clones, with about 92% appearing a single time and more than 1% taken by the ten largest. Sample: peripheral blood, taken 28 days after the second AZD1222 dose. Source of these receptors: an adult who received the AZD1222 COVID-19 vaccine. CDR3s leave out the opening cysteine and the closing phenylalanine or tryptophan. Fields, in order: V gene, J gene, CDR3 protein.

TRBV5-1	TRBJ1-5	ASSETTGDNQPQH
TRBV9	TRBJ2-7	ASSLREGYEQY
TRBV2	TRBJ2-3	ASSGSRAKDTQY
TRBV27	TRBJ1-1	ASSLRRNTEAF
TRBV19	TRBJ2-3	ASSIAKFVTTKDTQY
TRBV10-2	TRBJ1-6	ASSESVQGYNSPLH
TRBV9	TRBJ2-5	ASSTLAGQETQY
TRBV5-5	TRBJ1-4	ASSSLTAPNEKLF
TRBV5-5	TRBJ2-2	ASRPGLNTGELF
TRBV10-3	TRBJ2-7	AISGRQGIYEQY
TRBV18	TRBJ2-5	ASSPDRLQETQY
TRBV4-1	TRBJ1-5	ASSQDWTGFQPQH
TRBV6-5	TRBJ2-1	ASGRKSSYNEQF
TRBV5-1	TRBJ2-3	ASLPGTANTDTQY
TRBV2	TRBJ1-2	ASGDYGYT
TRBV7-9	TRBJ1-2	ASSSDRASGYT
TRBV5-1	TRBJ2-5	ASSLVVGVVETQY
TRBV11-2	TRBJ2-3	ASSLDRGTQY
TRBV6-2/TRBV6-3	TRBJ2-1	ASSPQAGGISYNEQF
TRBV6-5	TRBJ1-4	ASSRGATNEKLF
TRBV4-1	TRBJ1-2	ASSQAAGSRRGGYT
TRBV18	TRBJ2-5	ASSPFSRGLQETQY
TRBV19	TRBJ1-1	ASSIVADLSTEAF
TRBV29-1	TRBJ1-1	SVDIGVPEAF
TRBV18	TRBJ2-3	ASSRTSGGRTDTQY